Shown below are 20 T cell receptor beta chains from a single sample sequenced in a study of blood T cells in healthy people across ages. A second roughly 7 to 11 cycle PCR used barcoded and J-beta primers. Via MiXCR, TCRdb re-called the 5' RACE reads, giving one row per CDR3 protein. In the table there are hundreds of thousands of distinct CDR3 sequences, more than 55% of which are singletons. Sequencing was carried out using blood. The receptors originated from a middle-aged man in good health.

The chain employs TRBV4-2 and TRBJ2-5; 10 bases agree with TRBD2. There are 17 residues in the CDR3. Germline V gene data show CDR1 as LGHNA and CDR2 as YNFKEQ. The V and J ends lost 1 base and 1 base, in that order; junction bases with no gene match: 6. The CDR3 is CASSQVHSSGGQETQYF. The CDR3 bases are TGTGCCAGCAGCCAAGTTCATTCTAGCGGGGGCCAAGAGACCCAGTACTTC.

The gene calls are TRBV28 and TRBJ2-2; TRBD2 matches 8 bases. This CDR3 has 14 residues. With 8 bases clipped from V and 2 bases from J, the junction kept 4 bases outside the gene matches. Germline-derived CDR1 and CDR2 are MDHEN and SYDVKM. DNA for the CDR3: TGTGCCAGCCACAGCGGGGGTAACACCGGGGAGCTGTTTTTT. Translating it yields CASHSGGNTGELFF.

The V and J genes are TRBV28 and TRBJ2-7, with 9 nucleotides matching TRBD1. Per the germline V gene, CDR1 is MDHEN and CDR2 is SYDVKM. J lost 5 bases, V lost 6 bases, and 14 bases had no gene match. The CDR3 runs 16 residues. The CDR3: CASRSLLRTGAHEQYF. As DNA, the CDR3 is TGTGCCAGCAGGAGCCTTTTGAGGACAGGGGCCCACGAGCAGTACTTC.

The chain carries TRBV27 and TRBJ2-5; the D is unclear. The end of the DNA is better explained by TRBJ2-7, so the J call may be wrong. CDR1 is MNHEY, CDR2 SMNVEV, per germline (reference sequence). The CDR3 length is 14 residues. CDR3 loop: CASSLGVSPHEQYF. The CDR3 DNA reads as TGTGCCAGCAGTTTAGGGGTTTCCCCGCACGAGCAGTACTTC.

The chain is built from TRBV11-2 and TRBJ1-4; possibly TRBD1 for D (5 bases). This CDR3 has 15 amino acids. V was clipped by 5 bases and J by 8 bases, with 18 bases between them. Germline V gene data show CDR1 as SGHAT and CDR2 as FQNNGV. The CDR3 reads CASSPSTGHGEKLFF. CDR3 nucleotides: TGTGCCAGCAGCCCCTCCACTGGACACGGGGAAAAACTGTTTTTT.

The chain employs TRBV12-3 or TRBV12-4 and TRBJ2-2; possible D gene TRBD2, 5 bases. This CDR3 contains 13 residues. Trimming shortened V by 6 bases and J by 3 bases, and 8 bases separated the two germline ends. CDR3 amino acids: CASSQDYTGELFF. The CDR3, as DNA: TGTGCCAGCAGCCAGGACTACACCGGGGAGCTGTTTTTT.

The table lists this clonotype with a few counts. The chain employs TRBV7-2 and TRBJ1-5, with 7 bases lining up with TRBD1. Germline loops: CDR1 SGHTA, CDR2 FQGNSA. CDR3 length: 16 amino acids. J gave up 6 bases and V 10 bases, and 18 bases lay outside the gene matches. Here the CDR3 DNA reads TGTGCCACCAGGCTGACAGGGTCAAACTGGCGTCAGCCCCAGCATTTT. Its translation is CATRLTGSNWRQPQHF.

CDR3 sequence reads: CASSYSTSASYNEQFF. The DNA of the CDR3 is TGTGCCAGCAGTTACTCAACTAGCGCCTCCTACAATGAGCAGTTCTTC. The V call is TRBV6-2 or TRBV6-3, the J call TRBJ2-1; the match to TRBD2 covers 7 bases. The CDR3 length is 16 residues. Germline-derived CDR1 and CDR2 are MNHEY and SVGEGT. The V and J ends lost 0 bases and 0 bases, in that order; junction bases with no gene match: 2.

This clonotype was detected only once. At one boundary the junction diverges from the germline segment, which might be a read error. The gene calls are TRBV20-1 and TRBJ1-2, with a possible D match to TRBD1 (5 bases). The CDR3 runs to 16 residues. The germline V gene encodes CDR1 DFQATT and CDR2 SNEGSKA (reference sequence). CDR3 amino acids: CSTRDPGAGSNYGYTF. DNA for the CDR3: TGCAGTACTAGAGATCCAGGTGCAGGGAGCAACTATGGCTACACCTTC.

This sequence joins TRBV14 and TRBJ2-4; D is possibly TRBD2 (6 bases). Deletions cut 0 bases from V and 6 bases from J, with 9 bases between. This CDR3 has 14 amino acids. Germline-derived CDR1 and CDR2 are SGHDN and FVKESK. For the CDR3, the DNA is TGTGCCAGCAGCCAAGATTTCGGGGGAAACATTCAGTACTTC. It yields the protein CASSQDFGGNIQYF.

In its sample, this clonotype was seen a few times. This chain connects TRBV29-1 to TRBJ2-7; TRBD1 or TRBD2 may be the D gene (6 bases each). This CDR3 is built from 13 residues. V dropped 5 bases and J dropped 2 bases, with 13 bases sitting between them. Germline V CDR1 and CDR2: SQVTM, ANQGSEA. The CDR3 sequence is CSVRETGAYEQYF. In DNA form, the CDR3 reads TGCAGCGTTCGGGAGACAGGAGCCTACGAGCAGTACTTC.

The CDR3, as DNA: TGTGCCAGCAGTCCCGTTACCCCGAGAGCTTTCTTT. Protein: CASSPVTPRAFF. The chain combines TRBV6-6 with TRBJ1-1; unclear D gene. Germline values: CDR1 MNHNY, CDR2 SVGAGI (reference sequence). The germline V and J ends were trimmed by 5 bases and 10 bases, with 14 bases remaining between them. The CDR3 contains 12 residues.

This clonotype was seen a handful of times. The V and J genes are TRBV7-9 and TRBJ2-1; D is uncertain. Germline-derived CDR1 and CDR2 are SEHNR and FQNEAQ (reference sequence). This CDR3 is 15 amino acids long. The ends were cut back, 5 bases at V and 5 bases at J, with 16 bases in the middle. The CDR3 loop is CASSGKVRENNEQFF. Written as DNA, the CDR3 is TGTGCCAGCAGCGGGAAGGTACGAGAGAACAATGAGCAGTTCTTC.

This clonotype turned up a few times. The CDR3 bases are TGTGCCAGCAGTTACTTGGACAGGGGGAATGCTAACTATGGCTACACCTTC. It codes for CASSYLDRGNANYGYTF. This chain links TRBV6-5 with TRBJ1-2, with 10 bases lining up with TRBD1. The CDR3 consists of 17 residues. The V and J ends lost 1 base and 0 bases, in that order; junction bases with no gene match: 5. CDR1 and CDR2 (germline): MNHEY, SVGAGI.

This chain connects TRBV7-9 to TRBJ2-1; 11 nucleotides match TRBD2. Germline V lookup: CDR1 SEHNR, CDR2 FQNEAQ (reference sequence). V shed 5 bases, J shed 10 bases, and the junction held 16 bases outside the gene matches. CDR3 size: 17 residues. The CDR3 DNA reads as TGTGCCAGCAGCCACGGCCTAGCGGGGGGACAGAACCCAGAGCAGTTCTTC. Translation: CASSHGLAGGQNPEQFF.

V is TRBV20-1 and J is TRBJ2-1; D remains ambiguous. Per germline, CDR1 DFQATT and CDR2 SNEGSKA (reference sequence). The CDR3 contains 14 residues. V lost 6 bases and J lost 4, with 16 bases in between. The CDR3 sequence is CSARERFGYNEQFF. In DNA, the CDR3 is TGCAGTGCCCGAGAGAGATTTGGATACAATGAGCAGTTCTTC.

This sequence joins TRBV20-1 and TRBJ2-5, with TRBD2 matching over 8 bases. V gave up 6 bases and J gave up 0 bases; unmatched junction bases: 3. The CDR3 spans 13 residues. CDR1 is DFQATT, CDR2 SNEGSKA, per germline (reference sequence). The CDR3 coding sequence is TGCAGTGCCATAGCGGGACACCAAGAGACCCAGTACTTC. It encodes CSAIAGHQETQYF.

This chain uses TRBV7-9 with TRBJ1-5, with 7 nucleotides matching TRBD1. This CDR3 is 18 amino acids long. Germline assignment: CDR1 SEHNR and CDR2 FQNEAQ (reference sequence). Trimming cost V 2 bases and J 0 bases; bases outside gene matches: 10. CDR3 residues: CASSLPRTGHHSNQPQHF. The DNA of the CDR3 is TGTGCCAGCAGCTTACCCCGGACAGGTCACCATAGCAATCAGCCCCAGCATTTT.

This clonotype was seen at least ten times. The chain carries TRBV7-2 and TRBJ2-1, with D tentatively TRBD2 (5 bases). CDR1 and CDR2 (germline): SGHTA, FQGNSA. The length of the CDR3 is 17 residues. The V end lost 2 bases, the J end lost 7 bases, and 21 bases lay between the germline ends. CDR3 region: CASSLRWGDIVGNEQFF. The DNA for the CDR3 is TGTGCCAGCAGCTTAAGGTGGGGAGACATAGTCGGGAATGAGCAGTTCTTC.

In this sample, this clonotype turned up a few times. The chain joins TRBV4-2 to TRBJ2-1; tentative D call: TRBD2 (6 bases). Germline V gene lookup returns CDR1 LGHNA and CDR2 YNFKEQ. V lost 1 base, J lost 8 bases, and 12 bases lay in between. The CDR3 runs to 14 residues. The CDR3 here is CASSQGGGGYEQFF. The CDR3 nucleotides are TGTGCCAGCAGCCAAGGGGGAGGAGGCTATGAGCAGTTCTTC.